These T cell receptor beta chains were read from a single sample in a study of blood T cell repertoires in COVID-19. Measured with immunoSEQ multiplex PCR; TCRdb has only the in-frame clones, and not every one. The table has roughly 300,000 clones, roughly 86% seen once. The sequenced sample was peripheral blood. The receptors were gathered from a woman between 45 and 60 years old who had recovered from COVID-19. Each CDR3 is given with its conserved first and last residue. The D gene is left open where the match is weak. Size values are once, few and many counts, or a class for expanded clones, and some rows have none.

-	TRBD1	TRBJ1-2	TRBV3-1/TRBV3-2	15	CASSQEGRGLYGYTF	TGTGCCAGCAGCCAGGAAGGCAGGGGGCTGTATGGCTACACCTTC
-	-	TRBJ2-5	TRBV28	13	CASSSHAQETQYF	TGTGCCAGCAGTTCACACGCCCAAGAGACCCAGTACTTC
-	-	TRBJ2-7	TRBV14	15	CASSQDSFSSYEQYF	TGTGCCAGCAGCCAAGATAGCTTCTCTTCCTACGAGCAGTACTTC
-	TRBD1	TRBJ2-1	TRBV7-2	15	CASSLVGQGYNEQFF	TGTGCCAGCAGCCTAGTCGGACAGGGCTACAATGAGCAGTTCTTC
once	TRBD1	TRBJ2-1	TRBV7-8	16	CASSQGVVGRNNEQFF	TGTGCCAGCAGCCAGGGGGTTGTTGGGCGAAACAATGAGCAGTTCTTC
-	TRBD2	TRBJ2-5	TRBV6-5	15	CASSLLASGKETQYF	TGTGCCAGCAGCCTCTTAGCTAGCGGGAAAGAGACCCAGTACTTC
-	-	TRBJ2-1	TRBV7-2	12	CASSLVRVEQFF	TGTGCCAGCAGCTTAGTTCGGGTTGAGCAGTTCTTC
-	-	TRBJ2-1	TRBV5-4	12	CASSRRDNEQFF	TGTGCCAGCAGCAGGAGGGACAATGAGCAGTTCTTC
-	TRBD2	TRBJ2-1	TRBV7-9	15	CASSLTSARYNEQFF	TGTGCCAGCAGCCTGACTAGCGCCAGATACAATGAGCAGTTCTTC
-	TRBD2	TRBJ2-5	TRBV13	16	CASSLGLAGNQETQYF	TGTGCCAGCAGCTTAGGCCTAGCGGGGAACCAAGAGACCCAGTACTTC
-	TRBD1	TRBJ2-7	TRBV13	15	CASSQGARGNREQYF	TGTGCCAGCAGCCAGGGGGCCAGGGGGAATCGCGAGCAGTACTTC
-	-	TRBJ1-3	TRBV14	13	CASSQAIGNTIYF	TGTGCCAGCAGCCAAGCTATCGGAAACACCATATATTTT
once	-	TRBJ2-1	TRBV20-1	10	CSGGNNEQFF	TGCAGTGGAGGAAACAATGAGCAGTTCTTC
-	-	TRBJ2-2	TRBV7-9	15	CASSSSISGTGELFF	TGTGCCAGCAGCTCTAGTATCTCCGGCACCGGGGAGCTGTTTTTT
few	-	TRBJ2-7	TRBV4-3	16	CASSQDVRQGGDEQYF	TGCGCCAGCAGCCAAGATGTCCGACAGGGAGGCGACGAGCAGTACTTC
few	TRBD2	TRBJ2-7	TRBV13	17	CASCFYLGGESFSEQYF	TGTGCCAGCTGCTTCTACCTCGGGGGGGAAAGTTTCTCCGAGCAGTACTTC
few	TRBD2	TRBJ2-5	TRBV6-1	15	CASSDPGGASETQYF	TGTGCCAGCAGTGATCCGGGAGGAGCCTCCGAGACCCAGTACTTC
once	-	TRBJ2-5	TRBV7-6	17	CASSLSSGILVMETQYF	-
-	-	TRBJ2-3	TRBV9	12	CASSAGVDTQYF	TGTGCCAGCAGCGCAGGGGTCGATACGCAGTATTTT
-	-	TRBJ2-3	TRBV24-1	13	CATSDSRRYTQYF	TGTGCCACCAGTGATTCCCGCAGATATACGCAGTATTTT
few	TRBD2	TRBJ2-7	TRBV18	14	CASSPSGSSREQYF	TGTGCCAGCTCACCTAGCGGGAGCTCTCGGGAGCAGTACTTC
-	-	TRBJ2-1	TRBV11-3	13	CASSLYSYNEQFF	TGTGCCAGCAGCTTATATAGCTACAATGAGCAGTTCTTC
-	TRBD1	TRBJ1-5	TRBV28	15	CASSETGTPNQPQHF	TGTGCCAGCAGTGAGACAGGGACCCCAAATCAGCCCCAGCATTTT
-	-	TRBJ2-7	TRBV6-2/TRBV6-3	14	CASSSDRSLYEQYF	TGTGCCAGCAGTTCTGACAGGAGTCTTTACGAGCAGTACTTC
few	TRBD1	TRBJ1-5	TRBV9	15	CASSPNGQVNQPQHF	TGTGCCAGCAGCCCTAATGGACAGGTCAATCAGCCCCAGCATTTT
-	TRBD2	TRBJ2-2	TRBV4-3	16	CASSQSGTSLAGELFF	TGCGCCAGCAGCCAATCCGGGACTAGCTTGGCCGGGGAGCTGTTTTTT
-	-	TRBJ1-1	TRBV4-3	16	CASSQMGLGLNTEAFF	TGCGCCAGCAGCCAGATGGGTCTGGGACTAAACACTGAAGCTTTCTTT
-	TRBD2	TRBJ2-3	TRBV3-1/TRBV3-2	15	CASSPPGLATDTQYF	TGTGCCAGCAGCCCACCGGGACTAGCAACAGATACGCAGTATTTT
-	TRBD1	TRBJ1-6	TRBV16	15	CASSSIWDRVTPLHF	TGTGCCAGCAGCTCAATTTGGGACAGGGTTACACCCCTCCACTTT
few	-	TRBJ1-4	TRBV20-1	11	CSARDREKLFF	TGCAGTGCTCGAGACCGTGAAAAACTGTTTTTT
-	-	TRBJ1-4	TRBV6-2/TRBV6-3	13	CASSPPPGEKLFF	TGTGCCAGCAGCCCCCCGCCCGGTGAAAAACTGTTTTTT
-	TRBD1	TRBJ1-3	TRBV7-2	16	CASSLVGTGGGNTIYF	TGTGCCAGCAGCTTAGTTGGGACAGGAGGAGGAAACACCATATATTTT
-	-	TRBJ1-5	TRBV18	13	CASSPERNQPQHF	TGTGCCAGCTCACCTGAGAGAAACCAGCCCCAGCATTTT
-	TRBD1	TRBJ1-2	TRBV6-2/TRBV6-3	13	CASSWGQNYGYTF	TGTGCCAGCAGTTGGGGACAGAACTATGGCTACACCTTC
-	-	TRBJ1-2	TRBV19	14	CASSIGGSNYGYTF	TGTGCCAGTAGTATTGGAGGCAGTAACTATGGCTACACCTTC
-	TRBD2	TRBJ2-1	TRBV5-1	17	CASSSLAGTSNHNEQFF	TGCGCCAGCAGCTCGTTAGCCGGGACTAGCAACCACAATGAGCAGTTCTTC
-	-	TRBJ1-1	TRBV7-2	13	CASSPHRDTEAFF	TGTGCCAGCAGCCCTCACAGGGACACTGAAGCTTTCTTT
-	TRBD2	TRBJ2-5	TRBV28	15	CASSKAGGLQETQYF	TGTGCCAGCAGTAAGGCGGGGGGGCTTCAAGAGACCCAGTACTTC
-	-	TRBJ2-3	TRBV4-1	16	CASSQPDRAGTDTQYF	TGCGCCAGCAGCCAACCGGACAGAGCCGGCACAGATACGCAGTATTTT
-	TRBD1	TRBJ2-7	TRBV14	16	CASSPLGVGTGYEQYF	TGTGCCAGCAGCCCCCTAGGGGTCGGGACAGGCTACGAGCAGTACTTC
few	-	TRBJ1-2	TRBV3-1/TRBV3-2	13	CASSQQGIGGYTF	TGTGCCAGCAGCCAACAGGGAATAGGTGGCTACACCTTC
-	TRBD1	TRBJ2-6	TRBV28	18	CASSFPPGQGSGANVLTF	TGTGCCAGCAGTTTCCCACCGGGACAGGGCTCTGGGGCCAACGTCCTGACTTTC
-	TRBD1	TRBJ1-1	TRBV7-2	15	CASSLGQGMNTEAFF	TGTGCCAGCAGCTTAGGACAGGGCATGAACACTGAAGCTTTCTTT
-	-	TRBJ1-1	TRBV29-1	13	CSVEVNRATEAFF	TGCAGCGTTGAAGTAAACAGGGCCACTGAAGCTTTCTTT
-	-	TRBJ2-7	TRBV10-2	12	CASSEFGHPQEF	TGCGCCAGCAGTGAGTTCGGACACCCCCAGGAGTTC
-	-	TRBJ1-6	TRBV14	15	CASSLTGGWSSPLHF	TGTGCCAGCAGCTTGACAGGAGGCTGGAGTTCACCCCTCCACTTT
-	TRBD1	TRBJ1-5	TRBV3-1/TRBV3-2	15	CASSQGPGGGQPQHF	TGTGCCAGCAGCCAAGGGCCAGGGGGCGGTCAGCCCCAGCATTTT
-	-	TRBJ1-2	TRBV18	13	CASSPGGSYGYTF	TGTGCCAGCTCACCCGGAGGAAGCTATGGCTACACCTTC
-	-	TRBJ2-1	TRBV4-1	17	CASSQVGLTPSYNEQFF	TGCGCCAGCAGCCAAGTGGGACTTACCCCCTCCTACAATGAGCAGTTCTTC